This T cell receptor beta chain came from a study of tissue T cells after allogeneic stem cell transplantation (dated by TCRdb to between 2021 and 2023). Background on the whole study: TCR beta repertoires were profiled across many tissues obtained from research autopsies of patients with and without GVHD, as well as in mouse models of GVHD. On the human side, the study was prospective and observational, with no blinding or randomization.

This sample's time point label indicates: mouse harvest day 7 after allogeneic transplant. Each mouse graft consisted of 10^7 T-cell-depleted bone marrow cells plus 10^6 splenic CD5+ T cells and was given by tail vein injection. To model GVHD in mice, a major MHC-mismatch B6 (H2b) into BALB/c (H2d) model was used, and tissues were profiled at day 7 or 14. On day 7 or 14 post-transplant, mouse tissues and retro-orbital blood were harvested with separate sterile tools for each animal, and livers were flushed before harvest. Before genomic DNA isolation with the DNeasy Blood & Tissue Kit, mouse tissues were minced with razor blades in buffered saline. Library preparation employed the immunoSEQ multiplex PCR assay. Adaptive Biotechnologies performed TCRbeta CDR3 sequencing at survey depth and reported CDR3 sequences, V/J genes, productive frequency, and template counts. Amplification of TCR beta CDR3 regions started from genomic DNA instead of RNA. The published analysis was carried out like this. Pairwise repertoire overlap between tissues was quantified with Jensen-Shannon divergence, where 1 means complete divergence and 0 identical. Tissues were clustered by single-linkage agglomerative hierarchical clustering of pairwise JSD values and displayed as dendrograms. GLIPH2 was run on all patient samples with simulation_depth 1000, kmer_min_depth 3 and cdr3_length_cutoff 8, and groups with more than two unique CDR3s were retained. A standardized tissue-overlap score was calculated by extrapolating Jaccard GLIPH-group overlap across patients to a standard repertoire size of 1000 clones. To look at how diversity was associated with clinical or experimental variables, linear mixed-effect models were used, with tissue treated as a fixed effect and individual treated as a random effect. This is the immuneACCESS table as TCRdb keeps it, with only in-frame sequences that have V and J called. A part of the clones is gone; compared with another copy, unresolved V genes explain less than half, and the rest is unexplained. That table supplies the V and J calls and clone size; D and trimming were determined from the DNA. This sample has around 7,700 clones in its table, and around half of those were observed once. Approximately 5.4% of the sample rests with the top ten.

Study-level results and caveats: The study did not establish which tissue TCRs were alloreactive or antigen-specific, and some clones may have been host cells that persisted. The patient cohort was small and clinically heterogeneous, and sampling depth was acknowledged as a limitation. Within patients, how anatomically similar tissues were was a major factor shaping TCR repertoire composition, regardless of disease or transplant status. Not many T cell clones showed up in more than one patient, yet clustering based on motifs uncovered repertoire signatures that were shared across patients in a tissue-specific way. In both patients and mice, T cells from blood and spleen covered only a limited part of the TCR repertoire found in tissues.

As concerns this clone: Its antigen is currently not known. Gene designations and germline sequences in this entry are those of the mouse. With the read ending 1 residue before the CDR3 end, the germline J gene is used to fill in that end.

V loses 0 bases at its end and J loses 5 bases; junction bases beyond the gene matches: 4. The CDR3 numbers 15 residues from cysteine through phenylalanine. The DNA has 42 bases, all within the CDR3, and is read from base 1. The germline V gene specifies SGHSA as CDR1 and FRNQAP as CDR2. The TCR comes from a female BALB/c mouse given C57BL/6 T cells with graft-versus-host disease after an allogeneic hematopoietic cell transplant. The chain couples TRBV16 to TRBJ2-5; 8 middle bases align to TRBD2. The specimen was gut tissue. Partial CDR3 DNA: TGTGCAAGCAGCTTAGATATTGGGGGGGGAGACACCCAGTAC. Its amino acids are CASSLDIGGGDTQY. The complete CDR3 protein is CASSLDIGGGDTQYF.